The subject of this entry is one TCR beta chain. These data are taken from a study of blood T cell repertoires in COVID-19. Across the study: Nucleic acid was either cDNA or gDNA, and it came from T cells, B-cell-depleted T cells, or PBMCs.

Data came from immunoSEQ multiplex PCR; TCRdb stores just in-frame clones and leaves some out. The sample yields fewer than 200,000 clones, roughly nine tenths seen once. Sequenced material: peripheral blood. This TCR was sampled from a man aged 18 to 29 who had recovered from COVID-19.

CDR3 DNA sequence: TGTGCCAGCAGCTTAGTGGGCAGCAATGAAAAACTGTTTTTT. As protein: CASSLVGSNEKLFF. This rearrangement joins TRBV11-2 to TRBJ1-4; no clear D gene. The V gene's germline CDR1 is SGHAT and CDR2 FQNNGV. The CDR3 is made up of 14 amino acids. The V and J ends lost 1 base and 5 bases respectively, with 8 bases between them.